These 17 T cell receptor beta chains were all obtained from the same sample, sequenced in a study of Graves' ophthalmopathy and Graves' hyperthyroidism. The TCR beta CDR3 regions underwent amplification from RNA transcripts. Second-round multiplex PCR came after first-round RT-PCR with HTBI primers. TCRdb reprocessed the multiplex PCR reads with MiXCR, giving one entry per CDR3 protein. The sample shows roughly 480,000 distinct CDR3 sequences, approximately 14% of them seen only once. The material sequenced was blood. All receptors derive from a woman aged 25 to 39 with Graves' ophthalmopathy.

For this clonotype: A much larger clonotype is one base distant, so this may be a read error. The J gene is TRBJ2-5, the V gene TRBV28; tentatively, D is TRBD1 (5 bases). The J call may be mistaken, given a closer DNA end match to TRBJ2-7. The CDR3 loop spans 15 amino acids. CDR1 is MDHEN and CDR2 is SYDVKM in the germline V gene. CDR3 coding DNA: TGTGCCAGCAGTCTGGACAATTTTGGCTCCTACGAGCAGTACTTC. It codes for CASSLDNFGSYEQYF.

Ten or more counts support this clonotype. The V gene is TRBV10-1, the J gene TRBJ2-5; 9 positions agree with TRBD2. There are 18 residues in the CDR3. J lost 1 base, V lost 7 bases, and 16 bases had no gene match. Germline assignment: CDR1 WNHNN and CDR2 SYGVQD (reference sequence). CDR3 coding DNA: TGCGCCAGCAAAGGTCAAGGGGGGCTAGCGGGGTGCCAAGAGACCCAGTACTTC. This encodes CASKGQGGLAGCQETQYF.

This clonotype was detected a few times. This CDR3 reads CASSLSGRIETQYF. CDR3 coding DNA: TGTGCCAGCAGTTTATCGGGCAGGATAGAGACCCAGTACTTC. The chain uses TRBV28 and TRBJ2-5; D is unclear. CDR3 length equals 14 residues. With 1 base removed from V and 4 bases from J, the gap between germline ends came to 10 bases. Germline V CDR1 and CDR2: MDHEN, SYDVKM.

This chain connects TRBV18 to TRBJ1-3, with 7 bases identical to TRBD1. This CDR3 contains 17 residues. The J segment lost 3 bases and the V segment lost 3 bases, leaving 11 bases of the junction unmatched. Germline CDR1 and CDR2: KGHSH and LQKENI. The CDR3 DNA reads TGTGCCAGCTCACCCGCCGGGACAGACTTAATTGGAAACACCATATATTTT. It translates to CASSPAGTDLIGNTIYF. Using reference TRBV18 and TRBJ1-3 for the parts outside the CDR3, the full variable domain is NAGVMQNPRHLVRRRGQEARLRCSPMKGHSHVYWYRQLPEEGLKFMVYLQKENIIDESGMPKERFSAEFPKEGPSILRIQQVVRGDSAAYFCASSPAGTDLIGNTIYFGEGSWLTVV.

At least ten counts were recorded for this clonotype. The V call is TRBV28, the J call TRBJ1-1; no firm D call. Germline V lookup: CDR1 MDHEN, CDR2 SYDVKM. With 2 bases removed from V and 1 base from J, the gap between germline ends came to 14 bases. CDR3 length: 16 amino acids. The CDR3 DNA sequence: TGTGCCAGCAGTTTACGACTCCCTACACAGAACACTGAAGCTTTCTTT. Translation: CASSLRLPTQNTEAFF. Together with reference TRBV28 and TRBJ1-1, the CDR3 gives the full variable domain: DVKVTQSSRYLVKRTGEKVFLECVQDMDHENMFWYRQDPGLGLRLIYFSYDVKMKEKGDIPEGYSVSREKKERFSLILESASTNQTSMYLCASSLRLPTQNTEAFFGQGTRLTVV.

This clonotype was observed many times. The chain combines TRBV2 with TRBJ1-1; D is ambiguous. Germline-derived CDR1 and CDR2 are SNHLY and FYNNEI. The CDR3 is 14 amino acids. V shed 7 bases and J shed 0 bases, with 12 bases lying between them. The CDR3 here is CASTTLGMNTEAFF. CDR3 DNA sequence: TGTGCCAGCACAACCCTCGGGATGAACACTGAAGCTTTCTTT. Combining the CDR3 with reference TRBV2 and TRBJ1-1 gives the whole variable domain EPEVTQTPSHQVTQMGQEVILRCVPISNHLYFYWYRQILGQKVEFLVSFYNNEISEKSEIFDDQFSVERPDGSNFTLKIRSTKLEDSAMYFCASTTLGMNTEAFFGQGTRLTVV.

The chain joins TRBV27 to TRBJ2-1; D gene unclear. The CDR3 is made up of 11 amino acids. Looked up from germline, CDR1 is MNHEY and CDR2 is SMNVEV (reference sequence). V gave up 8 bases and J gave up 6 bases, with 8 bases separating them. CDR3: CASSKGNEQFF. The CDR3 coding sequence is TGTGCCAGCTCCAAGGGCAATGAGCAGTTCTTC.

In this sample, this clonotype turned up many times. The chain carries TRBV13 and TRBJ2-7, with a tentative D call TRBD2 (6 bases). Germline values: CDR1 PRHDT, CDR2 FYEKMQ (reference sequence). The CDR3 extends over 14 amino acids. V lost 5 bases to trimming and J lost 4 bases, with 15 bases between them. The CDR3 DNA is TGTGCCAGCAGCCCGCGGGACGCCGGATACGAGCAGTACTTC. Its protein is CASSPRDAGYEQYF. The full variable domain, rest sourced from reference TRBV13 and TRBJ2-7, is AAGVIQSPRHLIKEKRETATLKCYPIPRHDTVYWYQQGPGQDPQFLISFYEKMQSDKGSIPDRFSAQQFSDYHSELNMSSLELGDSALYFCASSPRDAGYEQYFGPGTRLTVT.

This clonotype was recorded at least ten times. The chain carries TRBV6-1 and TRBJ2-7; D is unresolved. V was cut by 0 bases and J by 6 bases, with 15 bases left in between. The germline V gene encodes CDR1 MNHNS and CDR2 SASEGT. The CDR3 has 15 amino acids. CDR3 sequence: CASSEAARRTGEQYF. For the CDR3, the DNA is TGTGCCAGCAGTGAAGCGGCCAGAAGGACGGGCGAGCAGTACTTC.

This clonotype was seen ten or more times. As DNA, the CDR3 is TGTGCCAGCAGTTACTCCTCTCCCACAGATACGCAGTATTTT. It encodes CASSYSSPTDTQYF. The genes are TRBV6-5 and TRBJ2-3, with D unresolved. This CDR3 is 14 amino acids long. Germline V gives CDR1 MNHEY, CDR2 SVGAGI. Trimming took off 0 bases at V and 2 bases at J, with 6 bases between the two ends.

This clonotype was detected ten times or more. J is TRBJ2-6 and V is TRBV11-2; 8 positions agree with TRBD1. Losses at the gene ends were 5 bases for V and 2 bases for J; bases not matched to a gene: 5. The CDR3 length is 16 residues. Germline CDR1 is SGHAT and CDR2 is FQNNGV. CDR3: CASSKTGEAGANVLTF. The CDR3 coding sequence is TGTGCCAGCAGCAAGACAGGGGAGGCTGGGGCCAACGTCCTGACTTTC.

This clonotype occurred many times. V usage is TRBV5-6 and J usage is TRBJ2-5; weak D call: TRBD2 (5 bases). The germline V gene has CDR1 SGHDT and CDR2 YYEEEE. Trimming took 5 bases from V and 7 from J, leaving 15 bases between them. The CDR3 length is 13 residues. The CDR3 bases are TGTGCCAGCAGGGCCCAGGTCGCGGGGACCCAGTACTTC. Translating it yields CASRAQVAGTQYF. Full variable domain (rest looked up from reference TRBV5-6 and TRBJ2-5): DAGVTQSPTHLIKTRGQQVTLRCSPKSGHDTVSWYQQALGQGPQFIFQYYEEEERQRGNFPDRFSGHQFPNYSSELNVNALLLGDSALYLCASRAQVAGTQYFGPGTRLLVL.

This clonotype was seen repeatedly, ten times or more. The junction does not match germline at one end; this may be a read error. The CDR3 nucleotides are TGTGCCAGCAGTTCCTCTGCGGCACTGAGGGACCTAGCCAAAAACATTAAGTACTTC. It is translated as CASSSSAALRDLAKNIKYF. This chain connects TRBV6-5 to TRBJ2-4; D possibly uses TRBD1 or TRBD2 (5 bases each). This CDR3 has 19 residues. Germline V gene data show CDR1 as MNHEY and CDR2 as SVGAGI.

This clonotype was detected only once. The chain has TRBV27 and TRBJ2-2, with a weak D call TRBD2 (5 bases). In germline, CDR1 is MNHEY, CDR2 SMNVEV (reference sequence). V was shortened by 6 bases and J by 5 bases, with 16 bases between the two germline ends. The CDR3 length is 15 residues. This chain's CDR3 is CASSLASGWTGELFF. The CDR3 coding sequence is TGTGCCAGCAGCTTGGCCTCGGGGTGGACCGGGGAGCTGTTTTTT.

This clonotype was seen only a few times. The chain couples TRBV20-1 to TRBJ2-5, with 8 bases aligning to TRBD2. CDR3 length equals 14 residues. CDR1 is DFQATT and CDR2 is SNEGSKA in the germline V gene (reference sequence). V lost 5 bases to trimming and J lost 1 base; unmatched junction nucleotides: 6. The CDR3 is CSALIGLAQETQYF. The CDR3 region has the DNA TGCAGTGCTCTCATCGGACTAGCCCAAGAGACCCAGTACTTC.

DNA of the CDR3: TGTGCCAGCAGCTGGACAGGGGAAACTGAAGCTTTCTTT. It yields the protein CASSWTGETEAFF. The chain is built from TRBV7-2 and TRBJ1-1; the match to TRBD1 covers 9 bases. Germline assignment: CDR1 SGHTA and CDR2 FQGNSA. The CDR3 extends over 13 amino acids. The junction had 2 bases not matched to a gene; V was cut back by 4 bases and J by 5 bases.

This clonotype was detected only a few times. The chain combines TRBV19 with TRBJ2-2; D gene uncertain. V lost 8 bases, J lost 2 bases, and 6 bases lay in between. The CDR3 is 12 residues long. CDR1 is LNHDA and CDR2 is SQIVND in the germline V gene (reference sequence). CDR3 residues: CASLENTGELFF. The CDR3 nucleotides are TGTGCCAGTCTTGAAAACACCGGGGAGCTGTTTTTT.